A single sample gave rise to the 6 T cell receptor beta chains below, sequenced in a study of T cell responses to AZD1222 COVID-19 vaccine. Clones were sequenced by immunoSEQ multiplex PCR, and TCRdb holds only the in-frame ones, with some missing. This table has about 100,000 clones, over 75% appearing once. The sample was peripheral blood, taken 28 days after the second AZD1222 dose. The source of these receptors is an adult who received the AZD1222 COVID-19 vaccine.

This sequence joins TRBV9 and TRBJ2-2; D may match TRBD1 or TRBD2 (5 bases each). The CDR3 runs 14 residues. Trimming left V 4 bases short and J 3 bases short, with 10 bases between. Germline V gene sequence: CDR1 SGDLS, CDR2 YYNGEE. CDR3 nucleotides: TGTGCCAGCAGCATCGGGACGTACACCGGGGAGCTGTTTTTT. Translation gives CASSIGTYTGELFF. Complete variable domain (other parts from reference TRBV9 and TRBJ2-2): DSGVTQTPKHLITATGQRVTLRCSPRSGDLSVYWYQQSLDQGLQFLIQYYNGEERAKGNILERFSAQQFPDLHSELNLSSLELGDSALYFCASSIGTYTGELFFGEGSRLTVL.

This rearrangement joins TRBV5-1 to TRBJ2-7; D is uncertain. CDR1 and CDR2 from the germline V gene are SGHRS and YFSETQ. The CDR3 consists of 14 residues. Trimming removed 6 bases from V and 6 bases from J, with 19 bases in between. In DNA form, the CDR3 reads TGCGCCAGCACCGGGTCAGAATACCTCTCCGAGCAGTACTTC. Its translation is CASTGSEYLSEQYF.

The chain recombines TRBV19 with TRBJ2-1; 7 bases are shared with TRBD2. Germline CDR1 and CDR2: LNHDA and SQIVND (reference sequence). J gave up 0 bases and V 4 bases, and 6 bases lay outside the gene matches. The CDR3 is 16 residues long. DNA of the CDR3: TGTGCCAGTAGTAGGGGACTACTTAGCTCCTACAATGAGCAGTTCTTC. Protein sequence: CASSRGLLSSYNEQFF.

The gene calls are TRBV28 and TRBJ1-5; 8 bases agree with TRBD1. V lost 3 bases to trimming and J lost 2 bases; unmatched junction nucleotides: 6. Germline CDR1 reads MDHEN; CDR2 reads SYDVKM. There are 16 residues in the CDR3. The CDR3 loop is CASSFAGQVGNQPQHF. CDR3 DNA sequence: TGTGCCAGCAGTTTTGCGGGACAGGTGGGCAATCAGCCCCAGCATTTT.

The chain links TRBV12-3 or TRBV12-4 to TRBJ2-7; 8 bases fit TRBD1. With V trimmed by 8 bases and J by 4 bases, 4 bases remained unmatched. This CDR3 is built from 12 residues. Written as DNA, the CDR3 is TGTGCCAGCCGGACAGGGACTTACGAGCAGTACTTC. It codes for CASRTGTYEQYF.

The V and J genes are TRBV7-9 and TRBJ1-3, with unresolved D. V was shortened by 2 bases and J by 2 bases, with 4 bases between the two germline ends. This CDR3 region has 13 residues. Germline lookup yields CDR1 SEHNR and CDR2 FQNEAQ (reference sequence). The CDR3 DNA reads TGTGCCAGCAGCTTAATAACTGGAAACACCATATATTTT. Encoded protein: CASSLITGNTIYF.